This T cell receptor (beta chain) was captured by sequencing in a study of shared clonotypes between healthy human individuals. Naive CD8 cells were CD45RO-negative, positively selected for CCR7, excluding terminally differentiated effector memory CD45RA+ cells. The CDR3 consists of 18 residues. In germline, CDR1 is SGDLS, CDR2 YYNGEE. V lost 0 bases, J lost 0 bases, and 7 bases stayed unmatched. Using immunoSEQ multiplex PCR, the repertoire was profiled, and TCRdb retains in-frame clones only, with some absent. This table holds about 2 million clones, about 95% found once. Sequencing was done on a sample of naive CD8+ T cells sorted from blood. The sequence derives from a man between 18 and 29 years old in good health. The chain uses TRBV9 and TRBJ2-2; 8 bases are a match to TRBD2. CDR3 sequence reads: CASSVDKAGASNTGELFF. CDR3 bases: TGTGCCAGCAGCGTAGATAAAGCGGGGGCCTCGAACACCGGGGAGCTGTTTTTT.